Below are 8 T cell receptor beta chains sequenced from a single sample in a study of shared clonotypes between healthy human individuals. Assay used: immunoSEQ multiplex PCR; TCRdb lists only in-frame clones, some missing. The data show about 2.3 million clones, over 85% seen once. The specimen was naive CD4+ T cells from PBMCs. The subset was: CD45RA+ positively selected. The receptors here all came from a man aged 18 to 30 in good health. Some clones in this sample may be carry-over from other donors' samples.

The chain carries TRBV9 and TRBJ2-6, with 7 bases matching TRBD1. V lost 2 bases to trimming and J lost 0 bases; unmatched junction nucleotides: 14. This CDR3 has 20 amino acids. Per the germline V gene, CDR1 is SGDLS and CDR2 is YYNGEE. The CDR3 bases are TGTGCCAGCAGCGTCACACTTAGAGGGGGCACGGGCTCTGGGGCCAACGTCCTGACTTTC. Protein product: CASSVTLRGGTGSGANVLTF.

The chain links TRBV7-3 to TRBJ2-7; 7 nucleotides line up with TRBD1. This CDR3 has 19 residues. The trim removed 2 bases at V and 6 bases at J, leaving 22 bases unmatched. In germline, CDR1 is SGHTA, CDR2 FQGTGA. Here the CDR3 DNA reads TGTGCCAGCAGCTTACTACCCCCTTTGACAGGGAAGGCAAGGTCCGAGCAGTACTTC. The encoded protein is CASSLLPPLTGKARSEQYF.

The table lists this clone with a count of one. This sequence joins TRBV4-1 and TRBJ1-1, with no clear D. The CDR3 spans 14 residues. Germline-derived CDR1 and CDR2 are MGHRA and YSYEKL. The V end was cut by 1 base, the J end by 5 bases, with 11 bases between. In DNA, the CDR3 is TGCGCCAGCAGCCAAGTAATACGTGGGACTGAAGCTTTCTTT. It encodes CASSQVIRGTEAFF.

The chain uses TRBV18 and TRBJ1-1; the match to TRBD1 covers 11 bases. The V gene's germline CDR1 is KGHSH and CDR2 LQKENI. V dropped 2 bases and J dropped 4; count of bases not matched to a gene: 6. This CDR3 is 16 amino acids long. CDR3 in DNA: TGTGCCAGCTCACCATGGACAGGGGGCCCCTTCACTGAAGCTTTCTTT. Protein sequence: CASSPWTGGPFTEAFF.

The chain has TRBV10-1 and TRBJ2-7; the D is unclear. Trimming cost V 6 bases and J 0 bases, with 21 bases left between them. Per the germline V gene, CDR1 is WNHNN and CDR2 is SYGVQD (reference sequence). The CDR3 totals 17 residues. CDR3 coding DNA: TGCGCCAGCAGGTTATCTTTCCCACTAAGAAGCTCCTACGAGCAGTACTTC. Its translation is CASRLSFPLRSSYEQYF.

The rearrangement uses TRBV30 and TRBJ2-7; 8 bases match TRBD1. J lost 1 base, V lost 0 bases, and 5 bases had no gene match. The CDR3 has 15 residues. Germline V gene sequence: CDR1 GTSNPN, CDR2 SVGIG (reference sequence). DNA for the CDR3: TGTGCCTGGAGTGTACTTCGGACAGGGTCCTACGAGCAGTACTTC. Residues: CAWSVLRTGSYEQYF.

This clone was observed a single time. The chain's CDR3 is CASSQTTSESYNEQFF. As DNA, the CDR3 is TGCGCCAGCAGCCAAACGACTAGCGAGTCCTACAATGAGCAGTTCTTC. The V gene is TRBV4-1, the J gene TRBJ2-1; 8 nucleotides agree with TRBD2. Germline CDR1 and CDR2: MGHRA and YSYEKL. CDR3 length: 16 amino acids. The V segment lost 2 bases and the J segment 1 base; nucleotides outside the gene matches: 4.

CDR3 nucleotide sequence: TGTGCCAGCAACCAGCGGGGTAGCACAGATACGCAGTATTTT. Translated: CASNQRGSTDTQYF. V and J are TRBV6-5 and TRBJ2-3; 7 bases are a match to TRBD2. In germline, CDR1 is MNHEY, CDR2 SVGAGI. With V trimmed by 7 bases and J by 0 bases, 4 bases remained unmatched. The CDR3 consists of 14 residues.